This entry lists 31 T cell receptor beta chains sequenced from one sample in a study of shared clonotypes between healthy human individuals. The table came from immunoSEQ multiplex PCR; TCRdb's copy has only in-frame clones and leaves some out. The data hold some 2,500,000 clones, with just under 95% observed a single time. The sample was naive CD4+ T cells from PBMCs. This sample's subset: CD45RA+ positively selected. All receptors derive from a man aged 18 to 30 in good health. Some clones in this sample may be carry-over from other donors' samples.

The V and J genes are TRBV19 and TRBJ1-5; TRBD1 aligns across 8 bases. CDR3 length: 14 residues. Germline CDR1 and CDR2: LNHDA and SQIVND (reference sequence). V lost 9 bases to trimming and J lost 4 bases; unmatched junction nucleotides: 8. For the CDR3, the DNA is TGTGCCAGCGCCGGGACAGGACCTAATCAGCCCCAGCATTTT. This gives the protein CASAGTGPNQPQHF.

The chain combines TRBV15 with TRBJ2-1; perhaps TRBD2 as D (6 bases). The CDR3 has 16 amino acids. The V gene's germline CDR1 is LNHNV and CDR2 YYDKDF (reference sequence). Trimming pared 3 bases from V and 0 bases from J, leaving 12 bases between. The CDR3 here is CATSRPRGSSYNEQFF. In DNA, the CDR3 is TGTGCCACCAGCAGGCCCCGGGGGAGCTCCTACAATGAGCAGTTCTTC.

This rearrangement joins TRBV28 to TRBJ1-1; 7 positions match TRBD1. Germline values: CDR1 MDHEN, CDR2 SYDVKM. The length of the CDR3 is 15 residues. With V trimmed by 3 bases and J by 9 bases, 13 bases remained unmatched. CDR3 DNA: TGTGCCAGCAGTTTCGTAAAGACAGGGTCTGTCAAAGCTTTCTTT. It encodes CASSFVKTGSVKAFF.

The CDR3 loop is CASSLMGGSGETQYF. CDR3 nucleotide sequence: TGTGCCAGCAGCTTGATGGGTGGGTCGGGGGAGACCCAGTACTTC. The chain combines TRBV5-6 with TRBJ2-5; D is perhaps TRBD2 (5 bases). CDR1 is SGHDT and CDR2 is YYEEEE in the germline V gene. V was clipped by 1 base and J by 5 bases, with 15 bases between them. The CDR3 consists of 15 residues.

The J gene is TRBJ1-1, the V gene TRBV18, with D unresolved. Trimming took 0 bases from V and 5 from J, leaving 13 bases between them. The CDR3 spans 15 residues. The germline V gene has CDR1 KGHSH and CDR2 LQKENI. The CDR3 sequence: CASSPPGGMRTEAFF. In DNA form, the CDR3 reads TGTGCCAGCTCACCACCGGGAGGAATGAGAACTGAAGCTTTCTTT.

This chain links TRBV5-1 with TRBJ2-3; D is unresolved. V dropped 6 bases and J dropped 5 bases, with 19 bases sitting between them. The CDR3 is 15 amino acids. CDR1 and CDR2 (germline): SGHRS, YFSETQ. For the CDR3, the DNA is TGCGCCAGCACCCCAGACCCTCACGTTCAAGATACGCAGTATTTT. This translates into CASTPDPHVQDTQYF.

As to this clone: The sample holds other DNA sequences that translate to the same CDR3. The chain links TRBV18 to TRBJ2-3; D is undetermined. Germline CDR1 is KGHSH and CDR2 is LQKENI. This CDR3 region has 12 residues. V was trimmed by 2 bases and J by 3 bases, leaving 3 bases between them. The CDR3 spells CASSPETDTQYF. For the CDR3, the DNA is TGTGCCAGCTCACCAGAGACAGATACGCAGTATTTT.

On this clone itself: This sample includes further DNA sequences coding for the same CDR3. The CDR3 region has the DNA TGTGCCAGCAGCTTGACAGGGAATTCACCCCTCCACTTT. This encodes CASSLTGNSPLHF. V and J are TRBV7-3 and TRBJ1-6, with 7 positions matching TRBD1. There are 13 residues in the CDR3. The V segment lost 3 bases and the J segment 7 bases; nucleotides outside the gene matches: 0. Germline-derived CDR1 and CDR2 are SGHTA and FQGTGA.

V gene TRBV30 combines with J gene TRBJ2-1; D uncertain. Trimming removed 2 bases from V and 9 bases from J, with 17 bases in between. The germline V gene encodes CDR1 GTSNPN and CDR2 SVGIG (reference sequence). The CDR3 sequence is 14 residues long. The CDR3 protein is CAWSQKGQYGEQFF. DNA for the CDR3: TGTGCCTGGAGTCAAAAGGGTCAGTATGGTGAGCAGTTCTTC.

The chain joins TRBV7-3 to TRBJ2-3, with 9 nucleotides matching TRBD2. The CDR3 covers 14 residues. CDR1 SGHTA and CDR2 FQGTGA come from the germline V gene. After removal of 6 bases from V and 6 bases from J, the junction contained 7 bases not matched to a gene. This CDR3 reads CASRRGAGGDTQYF. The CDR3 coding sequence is TGTGCCAGCAGAAGGGGTGCGGGAGGGGATACGCAGTATTTT.

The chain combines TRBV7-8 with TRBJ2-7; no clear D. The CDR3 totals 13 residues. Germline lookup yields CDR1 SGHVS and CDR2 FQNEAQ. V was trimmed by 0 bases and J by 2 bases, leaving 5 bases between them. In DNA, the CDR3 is TGTGCCAGCAGCTTAGCCCTTCCCTACGAGCAGTACTTC. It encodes CASSLALPYEQYF.

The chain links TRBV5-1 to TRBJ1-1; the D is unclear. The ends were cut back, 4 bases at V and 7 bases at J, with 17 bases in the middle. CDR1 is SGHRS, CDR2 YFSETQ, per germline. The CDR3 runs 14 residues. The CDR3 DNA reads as TGCGCCAGCAGCCCAATAGCGGGGTTCAATGAAGCTTTCTTT. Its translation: CASSPIAGFNEAFF.

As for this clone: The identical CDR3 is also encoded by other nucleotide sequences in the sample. The CDR3 coding sequence is TGCGCCAGCAGCTTGGTAGATAGGGACTATGGCTACACCTTC. Translation: CASSLVDRDYGYTF. V and J are TRBV5-1 and TRBJ1-2; D uncertain. Germline-derived CDR1 and CDR2 are SGHRS and YFSETQ. The CDR3 consists of 14 residues. V was clipped by 0 bases and J by 3 bases, with 9 bases between them.

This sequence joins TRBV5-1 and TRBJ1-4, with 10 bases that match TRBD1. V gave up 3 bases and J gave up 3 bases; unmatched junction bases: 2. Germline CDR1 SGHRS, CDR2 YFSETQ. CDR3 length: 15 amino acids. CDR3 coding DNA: TGCGCCAGCAGCTCCGGGACAGGGGCTAATGAAAAACTGTTTTTT. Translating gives CASSSGTGANEKLFF.

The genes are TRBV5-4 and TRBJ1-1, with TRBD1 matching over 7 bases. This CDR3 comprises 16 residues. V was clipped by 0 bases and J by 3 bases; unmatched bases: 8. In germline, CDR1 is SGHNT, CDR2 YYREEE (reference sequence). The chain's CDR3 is CASSLVGGRDHTEAFF. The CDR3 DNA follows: TGTGCCAGCAGCTTGGTAGGGGGCAGGGATCACACTGAAGCTTTCTTT.

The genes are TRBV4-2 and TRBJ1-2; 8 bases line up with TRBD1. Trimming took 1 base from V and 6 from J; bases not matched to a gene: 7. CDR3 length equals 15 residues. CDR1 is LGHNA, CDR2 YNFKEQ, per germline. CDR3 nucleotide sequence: TGTGCCAGCAGCCAAGTCGAGAGGACAGGGCATGGCTACACCTTC. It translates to CASSQVERTGHGYTF.

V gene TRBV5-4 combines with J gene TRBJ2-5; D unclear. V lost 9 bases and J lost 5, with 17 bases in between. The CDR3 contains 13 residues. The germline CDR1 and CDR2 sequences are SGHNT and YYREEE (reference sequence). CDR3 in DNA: TGTGCCACCCATCCCACCGGGTGGGAGACCCAGTACTTC. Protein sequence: CATHPTGWETQYF.

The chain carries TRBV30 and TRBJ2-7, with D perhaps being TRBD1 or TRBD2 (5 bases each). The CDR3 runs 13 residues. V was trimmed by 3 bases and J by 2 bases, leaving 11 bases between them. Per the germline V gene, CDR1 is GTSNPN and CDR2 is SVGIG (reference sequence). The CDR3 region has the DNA TGTGCCTGGAGCGCCGGGACCCCCTACGAGCAGTACTTC. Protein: CAWSAGTPYEQYF.

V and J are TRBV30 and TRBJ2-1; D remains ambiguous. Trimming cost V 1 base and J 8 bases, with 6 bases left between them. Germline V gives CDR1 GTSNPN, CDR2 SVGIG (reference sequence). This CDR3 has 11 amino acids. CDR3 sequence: CAWSGVDEQFF. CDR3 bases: TGTGCCTGGAGTGGAGTCGATGAGCAGTTCTTC.

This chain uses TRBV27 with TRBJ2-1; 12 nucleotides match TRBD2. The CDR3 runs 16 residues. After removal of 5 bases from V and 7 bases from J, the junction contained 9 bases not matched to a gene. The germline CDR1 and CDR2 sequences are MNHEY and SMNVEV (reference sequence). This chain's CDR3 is CASSGTTSGSRNEQFF. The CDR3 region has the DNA TGTGCCAGCAGTGGGACGACTAGCGGGAGTAGGAATGAGCAGTTCTTC.

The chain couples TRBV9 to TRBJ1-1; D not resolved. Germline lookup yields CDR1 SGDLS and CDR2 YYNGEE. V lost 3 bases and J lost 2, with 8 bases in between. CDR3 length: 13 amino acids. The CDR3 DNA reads TGTGCCAGCAGCGAGGGTTTAAACACTGAAGCTTTCTTT. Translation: CASSEGLNTEAFF.

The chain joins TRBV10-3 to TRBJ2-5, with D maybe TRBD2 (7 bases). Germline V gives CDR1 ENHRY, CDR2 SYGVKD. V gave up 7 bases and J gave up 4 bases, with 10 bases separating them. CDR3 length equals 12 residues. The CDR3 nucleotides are TGTGCCATCAAAGGGGGGGGAGAGACCCAGTACTTC. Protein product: CAIKGGGETQYF.

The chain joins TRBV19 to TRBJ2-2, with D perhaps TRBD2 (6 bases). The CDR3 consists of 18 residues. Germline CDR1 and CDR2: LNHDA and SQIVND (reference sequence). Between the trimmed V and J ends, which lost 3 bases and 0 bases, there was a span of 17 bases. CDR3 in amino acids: CASSMVFVGGANTGELFF. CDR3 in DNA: TGTGCCAGTAGTATGGTTTTTGTGGGAGGCGCGAACACCGGGGAGCTGTTTTTT.

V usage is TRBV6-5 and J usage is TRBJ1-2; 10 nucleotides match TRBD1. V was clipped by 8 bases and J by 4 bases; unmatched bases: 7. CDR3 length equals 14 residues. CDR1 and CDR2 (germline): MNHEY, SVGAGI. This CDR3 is CASARDRGSYGYTF. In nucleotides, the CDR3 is TGTGCCAGCGCGAGGGACAGGGGTAGCTATGGCTACACCTTC.

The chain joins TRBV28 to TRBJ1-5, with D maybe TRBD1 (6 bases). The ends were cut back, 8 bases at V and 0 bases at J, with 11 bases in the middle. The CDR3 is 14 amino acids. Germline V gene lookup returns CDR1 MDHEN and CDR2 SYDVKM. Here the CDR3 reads CASGGQRSNQPQHF. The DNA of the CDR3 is TGTGCCAGCGGTGGACAGCGTAGCAATCAGCCCCAGCATTTT.

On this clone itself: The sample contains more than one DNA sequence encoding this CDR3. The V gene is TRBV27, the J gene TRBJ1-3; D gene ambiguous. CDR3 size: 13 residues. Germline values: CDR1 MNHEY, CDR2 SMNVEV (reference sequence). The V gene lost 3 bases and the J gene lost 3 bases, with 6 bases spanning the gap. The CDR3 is CASSFLGGNTIYF. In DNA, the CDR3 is TGTGCCAGCAGTTTCCTGGGTGGAAACACCATATATTTT.

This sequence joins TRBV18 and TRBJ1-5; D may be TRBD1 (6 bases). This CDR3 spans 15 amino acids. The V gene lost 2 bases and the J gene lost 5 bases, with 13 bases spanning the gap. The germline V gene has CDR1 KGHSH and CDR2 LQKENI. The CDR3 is CASSPGGAGDQPQHF. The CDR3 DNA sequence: TGTGCCAGCTCACCAGGGGGCGCGGGTGATCAGCCCCAGCATTTT.

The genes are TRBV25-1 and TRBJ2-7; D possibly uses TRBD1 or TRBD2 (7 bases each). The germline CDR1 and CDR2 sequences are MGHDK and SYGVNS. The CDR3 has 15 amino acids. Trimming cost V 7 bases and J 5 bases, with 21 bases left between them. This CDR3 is CASNHPGGGKNEQYF. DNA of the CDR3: TGTGCCAGCAACCACCCAGGGGGGGGGAAGAACGAGCAGTACTTC.

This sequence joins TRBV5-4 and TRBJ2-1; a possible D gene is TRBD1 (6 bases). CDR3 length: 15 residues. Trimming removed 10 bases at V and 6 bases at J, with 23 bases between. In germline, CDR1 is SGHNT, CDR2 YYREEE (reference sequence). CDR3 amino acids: CAGGYASGARNEQFF. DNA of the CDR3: TGTGCCGGAGGATACGCCTCAGGGGCTCGCAATGAGCAGTTCTTC.

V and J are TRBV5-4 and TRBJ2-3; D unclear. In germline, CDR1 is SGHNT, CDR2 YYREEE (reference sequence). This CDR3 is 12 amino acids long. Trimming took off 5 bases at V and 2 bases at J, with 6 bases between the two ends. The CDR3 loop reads CASRRNTDTQYF. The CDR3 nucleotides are TGTGCCAGCAGGCGGAACACAGATACGCAGTATTTT.

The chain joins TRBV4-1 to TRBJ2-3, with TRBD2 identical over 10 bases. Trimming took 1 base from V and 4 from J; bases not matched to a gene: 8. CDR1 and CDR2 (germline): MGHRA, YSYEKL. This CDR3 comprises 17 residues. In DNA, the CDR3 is TGCGCCAGCAGCCAAGTGGGTCTAGCGGGAGCCTCAGATACGCAGTATTTT. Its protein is CASSQVGLAGASDTQYF.